A single T cell receptor beta chain is shown here with its context. Measured with immunoSEQ multiplex PCR; TCRdb has only the in-frame clones, and not every one. The sample lists fewer than 40,000 clones; over 75% were seen once. Germline CDR1 and CDR2: MNHEY and SMNVEV (reference sequence). This CDR3 has 14 residues. Trimming cost V 6 bases and J 4 bases; bases outside gene matches: 3. This entry is derived from a study of chemoradiotherapy in HPV16-positive cancers. Sequenced here: blood, sampled from a patient who underwent chemoradiotherapy. This receptor was taken from a human donor with HPV-associated anogenital cancer. The chain employs TRBV27 and TRBJ2-7; the match to TRBD2 covers 13 bases. CDR3: CASRILAGGYEQYF. In DNA form, the CDR3 reads TGTGCCAGCAGGATACTAGCGGGGGGGTACGAGCAGTACTTC.